The T cell receptor (beta chain) under discussion was sequenced for a study of monozygotic twins with inflammatory bowel disease (dated by TCRdb to the late 2010s). As for the study more broadly: In total, 28 monozygotic twin pairs made up the full study: 19 Danish pairs, all IBD-discordant, plus nine German pairs, of which four were IBD-concordant and five were IBD-discordant. The search for disease-associated traits relied mainly on comparing IBD patients with their genetically identical healthy co-twins within discordant pairs. Each individual had, on average, about 151 000 unique TCRalpha sequences and 181 000 unique TCRbeta sequences available for analysis. Results and caveats for the whole study, not just this receptor: No single strong signal or clonotype linked to IBD turned up in the results, so the idea that one exists was not supported. IBD patients had lower TCRbeta repertoire diversity, measured by the inverse Simpson index, than their healthy co-twins. Distinction between different T cell subtypes could not be achieved in the analysis. Because patients received different immunosuppressive treatments, the repertoires may have picked up extra background noise and variability between individuals. No difference in repertoire similarity was observed between concordant and discordant twins, possibly owing to limited statistical power. Compared with healthy twins, IBD patients shared fewer clonotypes with other individuals, and the difference was most pronounced in patients with signs of disease activity.

A remark on this clonotype: Its antigen is unknown.

From cysteine to phenylalanine, the CDR3 is 15 amino acids long. The coding DNA is unavailable. The germline V gene (reference sequence) gives CDR1 as LNHDA and CDR2 as SQIVND. The library was prepared using 5' RACE. The input for every TCR library was around 3,800 ng of total RNA. For each sample, cDNA synthesis was carried out in eight separate reactions using SMARTScribe reverse transcriptase. During cDNA synthesis, template switching was used to introduce unique molecular identifiers that contained a 6-nucleotide sample barcode. Two nested PCRs of about 16 and 10 cycles amplified the TCRalpha and TCRbeta cDNA, and bead purification followed each PCR. Before amplification, the cDNA was both treated with uracil DNA-glycosylase and purified with the QIAquick PCR purification kit. The second PCR added Illumina TruSeq-compatible adapters along with sample-specific barcodes. Library quality and concentration were checked on TapeStation and Qubit, and libraries were pooled at approximately 5 ng each. Sequencing of pooled libraries was carried out on an Illumina HiSeq2500 single-index Rapid Run using 2 x 100 bp reads and custom sequencing primers. The original pipeline was this. MiGEC version 1.2.6 was used for UMI-based consensus assembly, which corrected PCR and sequencing errors. MiXCR version 2.1.1 was used for V(D)J alignment, clonotype assembly and CDR3 extraction. To normalise gene usage, clonotype sharing and MAIT/NKT TCR abundance, the top 1000, 10 000 and 20 000 clonotypes in each sample were analysed. Diversity was computed as the inverse Simpson index with the vegan R package after downsampling to 27 000 UMIs. Paired Mann-Whitney U tests on discordant twin pairs were used, with Benjamini-Hochberg multiple-testing correction. Reprocessed by TCRdb, the reads give a single entry per CDR3 protein sequence, without DNA. TCRdb, rather than the study authors, made the V and J calls. The table kept for this sample lists about 300,000 distinct CDR3 sequences. The leading ten clones occupy roughly 5.2% of the sample.

From each donor, a roughly 2.7 ml peripheral blood sample was collected into PAXgene tubes and kept at -80 degrees C. Total RNA was isolated from whole blood with the PAXgene blood miRNA kit on an automated QIAcube, without T cell sorting. Deep TCRalpha and TCRbeta repertoire profiling with unique molecular barcoding was performed on peripheral blood of monozygotic twin pairs concordant or discordant for inflammatory bowel disease. Smoking habits were recorded for all twin pairs, with individuals classified as current, former or never smokers. This clonotype originated in a human donor with ulcerative colitis or Crohn's disease, or a healthy co-twin of an affected twin (not recorded which). The sequence links TRBV19 to TRBJ1-4; lacking DNA, the TRBD1 call made by TCRdb goes unchecked. Sequencing input: blood. The CDR3 protein sequence reads: CASSGRDIRNEKLFF.